Listed below are T cell receptor beta chains from one sample, sequenced in a study of cytomegalovirus exposure and HLA in healthy donors. Sequencing was performed with immunoSEQ multiplex PCR; in TCRdb, only in-frame clones are kept and a portion is missing. The listing records about 47,000 clones. The material sequenced was PBMCs. These receptors all come from a male donor in good health and CMV-seronegative. Both conserved end residues are part of each CDR3. The order of the fields is J gene, D gene, V gene, CDR3 DNA, CDR3 protein. D genes are given only for firm matches.

J: TRBJ1-5
D: .
V: TRBV18
DNA: TGTGCCAGCTCACCTAACGGGGGATCCAATCAGCCCCAGCATTTT
CDR3: CASSPNGGSNQPQHF

J: TRBJ2-7
D: TRBD2
V: TRBV5-4
DNA: TGTGCCAGCAGCTTGAATCTAGCGGCTTACGAGCAGTACTTC
CDR3: CASSLNLAAYEQYF

J: TRBJ2-3
D: TRBD1
V: TRBV6-1
DNA: TGTGCCAGCAGTGACTCGACAGGGAAAGATACGCAGTATTTT
CDR3: CASSDSTGKDTQYF

J: TRBJ1-2
D: .
V: TRBV5-8
DNA: TGTGCCAGCAGCAGAAACATACAGGGCTACACCTTC
CDR3: CASSRNIQGYTF

J: TRBJ1-1
D: .
V: TRBV5-1
DNA: TGCGCCAGCAGCTCCCTGGCAGGGGTGAACACTGAAGCTTTCTTT
CDR3: CASSSLAGVNTEAFF

J: TRBJ2-3
D: .
V: TRBV6-5
DNA: TGTGCCAGCAGCCTTGCCGGGGGGCCAGATACGCAGTATTTT
CDR3: CASSLAGGPDTQYF

J: TRBJ1-6
D: .
V: TRBV5-6
DNA: TGTGCCAGCAGCTTGCTCCTGTCACCCCTCCACTTT
CDR3: CASSLLLSPLHF

J: TRBJ2-7
D: .
V: TRBV2
DNA: TGTGCCAGCAGTGTAGCGGGGCTGCCCTCGACAGGGTACTCCTACGAGCAGTACTTC
CDR3: CASSVAGLPSTGYSYEQYF

J: TRBJ2-1
D: TRBD2
V: TRBV30
DNA: TGTGCCTGGAGTGTAGGGCGGGGGGGCAATGAGCAGTTCTTC
CDR3: CAWSVGRGGNEQFF

J: TRBJ1-2
D: .
V: TRBV7-9
DNA: TGTGCCAGCAGCTTAATCACAGCCTATGGCTACACCTTC
CDR3: CASSLITAYGYTF

J: TRBJ2-5
D: TRBD2
V: TRBV5-1
DNA: TGCGCCAGCAGCTTGGTGACTAGCGGGGGGAATCAAGAGACCCAGTACTTC
CDR3: CASSLVTSGGNQETQYF

J: TRBJ1-4
D: TRBD1
V: TRBV5-6
DNA: TGTGCCAGCAGCCGAAAGGGGACAGATAATGAAAAACTGTTTTTT
CDR3: CASSRKGTDNEKLFF

J: TRBJ1-2
D: TRBD1
V: TRBV6-1
DNA: TGTGCCAGCACCTTGACAGGGCATGGCTACACCTTC
CDR3: CASTLTGHGYTF

J: TRBJ1-6
D: .
V: TRBV7-3
DNA: TGTGCCAGCAGCTTACACGGCAGGGATTCACCCCTCCACTTT
CDR3: CASSLHGRDSPLHF

J: TRBJ2-3
D: .
V: TRBV29-1
DNA: TGCAGCGCCCCGCGGGGATCCGGCGCAGATACGCAGTATTTT
CDR3: CSAPRGSGADTQYF

J: TRBJ2-3
D: .
V: TRBV9
DNA: TGTGCCAGCAATACCGGGGGAACTAGCACAGATACGCAGTATTTT
CDR3: CASNTGGTSTDTQYF

J: TRBJ1-2
D: TRBD1
V: TRBV5-1
DNA: TGCGCCAGCAGCAGCGGACAGGGGAGCTATGGCTACACCTTC
CDR3: CASSSGQGSYGYTF

J: TRBJ1-2
D: TRBD1
V: TRBV4-2
DNA: TGTGCCAGCAGCCAAGATCGTGCAGGGGGGCTCTATGGCTACACCTTC
CDR3: CASSQDRAGGLYGYTF

J: TRBJ1-1
D: .
V: TRBV10-3
DNA: TGTGCCATCAGTGAGCCCACAGGGACCACTGAAGCTTTCTTT
CDR3: CAISEPTGTTEAFF

J: TRBJ1-2
D: .
V: TRBV13
DNA: TGTGCCAGCAGCGCATATCAGGGTATCTATGGCTACACCTTC
CDR3: CASSAYQGIYGYTF

J: TRBJ1-1
D: TRBD1
V: TRBV6-5
DNA: TGTGCCAGCACTGGCAGGGGGCTAAACACTGAAGCTTTCTTT
CDR3: CASTGRGLNTEAFF

J: TRBJ1-2
D: TRBD1
V: TRBV18
DNA: TGTGCCAGCTCACCACCGCCAGGGGGGATTGGCTACACCTTC
CDR3: CASSPPPGGIGYTF

J: TRBJ1-1
D: .
V: TRBV18
DNA: TGTGCCAGCCATAGGTCCCAGGGCGACCTTGGAACTGAAGCTTTCTTT
CDR3: CASHRSQGDLGTEAFF

J: TRBJ2-3
D: TRBD1
V: TRBV7-9
DNA: TGTGCCAGCAGCTCACAGGGGGCCGGCACAGATACGCAGTATTTT
CDR3: CASSSQGAGTDTQYF

J: TRBJ2-6
D: .
V: TRBV15
DNA: TGTGCCACCAGCAGAGGAACAGGACCCTCTGGGGCCAACGTCCTGACTTTC
CDR3: CATSRGTGPSGANVLTF

J: TRBJ2-2
D: TRBD2
V: TRBV4-3
DNA: TGCGCCAGCAGCCTAGCGGGGGGGAAGTTCGGCGGGGAGCTGTTTTTT
CDR3: CASSLAGGKFGGELFF

J: TRBJ1-1
D: TRBD1
V: TRBV30
DNA: TGTGCCTGGAGTGAGGACAGGGTCACTGAAGCTTTCTTT
CDR3: CAWSEDRVTEAFF

J: TRBJ1-2
D: TRBD1
V: TRBV7-9
DNA: TGTGCCAGCAGCCGAACATCCACAGGGGGCATGGCTTACACCTTC
CDR3: CASSRTSTGGMAYTF

J: TRBJ2-7
D: .
V: TRBV28
DNA: TGTGCCAGCAGTTTATACACCGCCTCTCCATACGAGCAGTACTTC
CDR3: CASSLYTASPYEQYF

J: TRBJ1-3
D: .
V: TRBV27
DNA: TGTGCCAGCAGCCCTGGGAGTAACTCTGGAAACACCATATATTTT
CDR3: CASSPGSNSGNTIYF

J: TRBJ1-5
D: TRBD1
V: TRBV9
DNA: TGTGCCAGCAGCGGACAGGGTGACCAGCCCCAGCATTTT
CDR3: CASSGQGDQPQHF

J: TRBJ2-3
D: .
V: TRBV5-4
DNA: TGTGCCAGCAGCTTGGCGGGGATCACAGATACGCAGTATTTT
CDR3: CASSLAGITDTQYF

J: TRBJ1-2
D: TRBD1
V: TRBV29-1
DNA: TGCAGCGTGGTCGTAGGGGGCTCTGGCTACACCTTC
CDR3: CSVVVGGSGYTF

J: TRBJ2-7
D: TRBD1
V: TRBV5-4
DNA: TGTGCCAGCAGCTCTCGGACAGGGGTTTTCTACGAGCAGTACTTC
CDR3: CASSSRTGVFYEQYF

J: TRBJ2-7
D: .
V: TRBV18
DNA: TGTGCCAGCTCAGCGTCTCAAACCTACGAGCAGTACTTC
CDR3: CASSASQTYEQYF

J: TRBJ1-3
D: .
V: TRBV5-4
DNA: TGTGCCACCTACCGCCAGGGGAGAAACACCATATATTTT
CDR3: CATYRQGRNTIYF

J: TRBJ2-5
D: .
V: TRBV30
DNA: TGTGCCTGGAGTGTTTTACTGGAAGAGACCCAGTACTTC
CDR3: CAWSVLLEETQYF

J: TRBJ2-7
D: .
V: TRBV2
DNA: TGTGCCAGCAGTCCAAGTTCCCGGGGGGAGCAGTACTTC
CDR3: CASSPSSRGEQYF

J: TRBJ1-6
D: .
V: TRBV7-2
DNA: TGTGCCAGCAGGTCCTCGACAGGAGTCCCTAATTCACCCCTCCACTTT
CDR3: CASRSSTGVPNSPLHF

J: TRBJ1-1
D: TRBD1
V: TRBV16
DNA: TGTGCCAGCAGCCAATTGTGGGACAGGCCGCAGACTGAAGCTTTCTTT
CDR3: CASSQLWDRPQTEAFF

J: TRBJ1-3
D: TRBD1
V: TRBV30
DNA: TGTGCCTGGGCGACAGGGAGTAATGGTTACACCATATATTTT
CDR3: CAWATGSNGYTIYF

J: TRBJ1-6
D: .
V: TRBV4-2
DNA: TGTGCCAGCAGCCAAGCGGGACAAAGGAATTCACCCCTCCACTTT
CDR3: CASSQAGQRNSPLHF

J: TRBJ2-7
D: .
V: TRBV18
DNA: TGTGCCAGCTCACCACCGGACAGTTCTTTTGAGCAGTACTTC
CDR3: CASSPPDSSFEQYF

J: TRBJ2-7
D: .
V: TRBV5-6
DNA: TGTGCCAGCAGCTGGAGGCGTAGCGAGCAGTACTTC
CDR3: CASSWRRSEQYF

J: TRBJ1-2
D: TRBD1
V: TRBV14
DNA: TGTGCCAGCAGCCAAGATTTTCCGTCCAGGACAGGGATTTATGGCTACACCTTC
CDR3: CASSQDFPSRTGIYGYTF

J: TRBJ2-5
D: .
V: TRBV6-5
DNA: TGTGCCAGCAGTTACTCGGAGGCTAGCGAAGAGACCCAGTACTTC
CDR3: CASSYSEASEETQYF

J: TRBJ1-3
D: .
V: TRBV30
DNA: TGTGCCTGGTGTTACTCTGGAAACACCATATATTTT
CDR3: CAWCYSGNTIYF

J: TRBJ2-5
D: .
V: TRBV29-1
DNA: TGCAGCGTTGGAGGACAGTCTCAAGAGACCCAGTACTTC
CDR3: CSVGGQSQETQYF